The TCR beta chain under discussion was sequenced for a study of cytomegalovirus exposure and HLA in healthy donors. On the study more broadly: Samples from HLA-typed donors yielded about 80 million unique TCRs in an early data release. Ancestry clustering placed 70% to 90% of 350 to 500 genotyped donors in the Caucasian-associated cluster. Study-wide points: Usually a TCR sequence was rare, but some public TCRs were found in many donors.

The PCR had 60 Vbeta and 13 Jbeta primers. The repertoire was sequenced with immunoSEQ multiplex PCR; TCRdb's copy has only in-frame clones and lacks some. The sample shows 150,000 to 200,000 clones, 75% to 80% of them seen only once. CDR1 and CDR2 (germline): SQVTM, ANQGSEA. Trimming cost V 6 bases and J 3 bases, with 17 bases left between them. The CDR3 is made up of 15 amino acids. In regard to this clone: Its matching antigen is unknown.

The TCR was taken from a woman aged 25 to 39 in good health and CMV-seropositive. This sequence joins TRBV29-1 and TRBJ2-2; possible D gene TRBD2, 5 bases. Input material: PBMCs. For the CDR3, the DNA is TGCAGCGTGAAGGATGGAGGTGGGGACACCGGGGAGCTGTTTTTT. Translated, it gives CSVKDGGGDTGELFF.